The entry below gives a single TCR beta chain sequence along with its context. A second roughly 7 to 11 cycle PCR used barcoded and J-beta primers. TCRdb analysed the 5' RACE reads with MiXCR anew, one entry per CDR3 protein. Of about 670,000 distinct CDR3 sequences in the sample, roughly half were seen once. These data originate in a study of blood T cells in healthy people across ages. The sequence came from a woman older than 75 in good health. Material for sequencing was blood.

The CDR3 DNA is TGTGCCAGCAGCCAAACCAACAGGGCGTCCCACGAGCAGTACTTC. Translating it yields CASSQTNRASHEQYF. The chain employs TRBV14 and TRBJ2-7, with D perhaps matching TRBD1 (6 bases). V was cut by 2 bases and J by 5 bases, with 16 bases left in between. The CDR3 has 15 residues. The V gene's germline CDR1 is SGHDN and CDR2 FVKESK.